This TCR beta chain was recovered during a study of cytomegalovirus exposure and HLA in healthy donors. Study-level results: Reported results showed that the classifier diagnosed cytomegalovirus status with high specificity and sensitivity. Many donors carried some public TCRs, although rarity characterized most TCR sequences.

Produced via immunoSEQ multiplex PCR; TCRdb's table is partial and in-frame only. The sample contains about 120,000 clones, 85% to 90% of which appear only once. The donors were in the roughly 110-subject validation cohort; that cohort was separate from the roughly 700-subject first cohort. Notes on this clone: No antigen is known for it.

The CDR3 consists of 12 residues. V shed 7 bases and J shed 5 bases, with 6 bases lying between them. The germline V gene has CDR1 MDHEN and CDR2 SYDVKM. The chain employs TRBV28 and TRBJ1-6; D remains ambiguous. This receptor was taken from a woman between 18 and 29 years old in good health and CMV-seronegative. The source material was PBMCs. CDR3 region: CASIDNNSPLHF. In DNA, the CDR3 is TGTGCCAGCATAGATAATAATTCACCCCTCCACTTT.